The clone carrying this T cell receptor (beta chain) has a handful of counts. The target antigen is unknown. Other DNA sequences of this sample code for an identical CDR3. CD45RO-negative, CCR7-selected cells formed the naive CD8 fraction, which excluded terminally differentiated effector memory CD45RA+ cells. Each of the donors was a healthy adult who was HIV-negative and had not had a recent acute infection or vaccination. The data derive from a study of shared clonotypes between healthy human individuals. Regarding the study as a whole: Sample collection involved blood only; tissue repertoires are likely different.

Produced via immunoSEQ multiplex PCR; TCRdb's table is partial and in-frame only. The sample yields about 750,000 clones, approximately 92% seen once. V dropped 2 bases and J dropped 2; count of bases not matched to a gene: 1. Looked up from germline, CDR1 is MNHEY and CDR2 is SMNVEV (reference sequence). This CDR3 has 15 residues. The sequencing input was naive CD8+ T cells sorted from blood. This rearrangement joins TRBV27 to TRBJ2-7, with TRBD2 matching 12 bases. This receptor was taken from a man under 40 in good health. CDR3 coding DNA: TGTGCCAGCAGTTTAGGACTAGCGGGAACCTACGAGCAGTACTTC. As protein: CASSLGLAGTYEQYF.